The 4 T cell receptor beta chains given below trace back to one sample, sequenced in a study of blood T cell repertoires in COVID-19. The data were produced by immunoSEQ multiplex PCR, yet TCRdb's version contains in-frame clones alone and is incomplete. The table shows around 260,000 clones, with approximately 85% occurring only once. Sample: peripheral blood. The receptors were gathered from a human donor with COVID-19, enrolled during active disease. The donor label of this sample is uncertain.

This chain links TRBV5-1 with TRBJ1-2; 7 nucleotides line up with TRBD1. The CDR3 contains 14 residues. The ends lost 2 bases at V and 2 bases at J; junction bases unmatched: 3. From germline, CDR1 is SGHRS and CDR2 YFSETQ. The CDR3 sequence: CASSFQGGNYGYTF. For the CDR3, the DNA is TGCGCCAGCAGCTTCCAGGGGGGAAACTATGGCTACACCTTC.

The rearrangement joins TRBV27 to TRBJ2-7, with TRBD2 matching over 11 bases. The CDR3 has 14 amino acids. In germline, CDR1 is MNHEY, CDR2 SMNVEV (reference sequence). Trimming cost V 4 bases and J 4 bases; bases outside gene matches: 3. CDR3: CASSSIAGGYEQYF. The DNA of the CDR3 is TGTGCCAGCAGTTCAATAGCGGGAGGGTACGAGCAGTACTTC.

The chain has TRBV27 and TRBJ2-7; TRBD2 might be the D (6 bases). Trimming took off 5 bases at V and 12 bases at J, with 26 bases between the two ends. The CDR3 length is 15 residues. Germline-derived CDR1 and CDR2 are MNHEY and SMNVEV (reference sequence). DNA of the CDR3: TGTGCCAGCAGTATAAGCGGGTTGGCTAGACGAGGGCTGTACTTC. This codes for CASSISGLARRGLYF.

The J gene is TRBJ1-4, the V gene TRBV11-1; a weak D match, TRBD1 (5 bases). The germline V gene encodes CDR1 SGHAT and CDR2 FQDESV (reference sequence). This CDR3 contains 14 residues. V was clipped by 5 bases and J by 7 bases, with 14 bases between them. CDR3 coding DNA: TGTGCCAGCAGCCGTCAGGGAATACGTGAAAAACTGTTTTTT. Protein: CASSRQGIREKLFF.